A selection of T cell receptor beta chains follows, all from one sample in a study of T cells in tumors after PD-1 blockade. Some clones are missing from TCRdb's copy, which holds only in-frame ones; the method was immunoSEQ multiplex PCR. This sample has approximately 45,000 clones, with approximately 79% found just once. Sequenced material: PBMCs, taken before anti-PD-1 therapy. All receptors derive from a human donor with advanced basal cell or squamous cell carcinoma (not recorded which). Each CDR3 is given with its conserved first and last residue. D genes are given only for firm matches. Size is omitted from some rows. Given values are once, few, many or a class for expanded clones.

D	length	V	J	size	CDR3	DNA
.	13	TRBV20-1	TRBJ2-5	.	CSASVLIGETQYF	TGCAGTGCTAGTGTTCTAATCGGAGAGACCCAGTACTTC
TRBD1	17	TRBV4-1	TRBJ1-5	.	CASSQAVTGVGNQPQHF	TGCGCCAGCAGCCAAGCGGTCACAGGGGTGGGCAATCAGCCCCAGCATTTT
TRBD2	15	TRBV9	TRBJ2-2	.	CASSVDGGAAGELFF	TGTGCCAGCAGCGTAGACGGGGGGGCCGCCGGGGAGCTGTTTTTT
.	12	TRBV24-1	TRBJ2-1	.	CATSDLHNEQFF	TGTGCCACCAGTGATTTGCACAATGAGCAGTTCTTC
.	13	TRBV7-9	TRBJ1-5	.	CASSWASDQPQHF	TGTGCCAGCAGCTGGGCCTCTGACCAGCCCCAGCATTTT
.	15	TRBV7-9	TRBJ2-1	few	CASSYSRGSGNEQFF	TGTGCCAGCAGCTACTCCCGGGGGTCGGGCAATGAGCAGTTCTTC
TRBD1	16	TRBV10-3	TRBJ1-2	.	CAISDGTENSNYGYTF	TGTGCCATCAGTGATGGGACAGAAAACTCTAACTATGGCTACACCTTC
.	13	TRBV12-3/TRBV12-4	TRBJ1-1	.	CASSFSVNTEAFF	TGTGCCAGCAGTTTCTCGGTGAACACTGAAGCTTTCTTT
.	17	TRBV9	TRBJ2-1	.	CASSVVAGGARGGEQFF	TGTGCCAGCAGCGTAGTGGCAGGGGGGGCGCGCGGTGGTGAGCAGTTCTTC
.	13	TRBV29-1	TRBJ1-1	.	CSVGMGGVSEAFF	TGCAGCGTGGGGATGGGAGGGGTTTCTGAAGCTTTCTTT
.	14	TRBV7-9	TRBJ1-4	few	CASSLGGANEKLFF	TGTGCCAGCTCCCTCGGGGGGGCTAATGAAAAACTGTTTTTT
TRBD1	15	TRBV2	TRBJ1-2	.	CASSEEGQGLYGYTF	TGTGCCAGCAGTGAAGAAGGACAGGGCCTCTATGGCTACACCTTC
.	14	TRBV4-2	TRBJ2-1	.	CASSQVLGYNEQFF	TGTGCCAGCAGCCAAGTTTTAGGCTACAATGAGCAGTTCTTC
.	16	TRBV7-8	TRBJ1-5	.	CASSQHVGVLGQPQHF	TGTGCCAGCAGCCAACATGTAGGGGTTTTGGGTCAGCCCCAGCATTTT
.	14	TRBV4-1	TRBJ2-5	.	CASSQADYQETQYF	TGCGCCAGCAGCCAGGCGGATTACCAAGAGACCCAGTACTTC